The subject of this entry is one TCR beta chain. Its target is unknown. Proliferating CFSE-low MLR cells were sequenced to define alloreactive TCRbeta sequences. Pre-transplant recipient cells met graft donor PBMCs, splenocytes, lymph-node cells, or third-party PBMCs. The data were obtained in a study of T cell clones after liver transplantation. Overall study: Without induction therapy, subjects received standard immunosuppression until 12-24 months post-transplant. Findings of the study overall: Compared with third party-reactive sequences, donor-reactive ones declined more, independent of withdrawal success. In two subjects, few donor cells limited the measurable donor-reactive repertoire.

The V segment lost 4 bases and the J segment 4 bases; nucleotides outside the gene matches: 0. The germline V gene encodes CDR1 WSHSY and CDR2 SAAADI. CDR3 length: 14 amino acids. The assay was immunoSEQ multiplex PCR, and TCRdb's table has in-frame clones only and misses some. The data contain approximately 2,900 clones, 20% to 25% of them singletons. The chain is built from TRBV10-2 and TRBJ2-2; TRBD2 matches at 10 bases. Sample: CD4+ T cells from PBMCs cultured with third-party cells. This sequence was found in a human patient who received a liver transplant. The graft donor may have given rise to some T cells. The CDR3 spells CASSGTSGTGELFF. The CDR3 nucleotides read TGCGCCAGCAGTGGGACTAGCGGCACCGGGGAGCTGTTTTTT.